Shown below are 17 T cell receptor beta chains from a single sample sequenced in a study of vaccination and CD4 T cells after COVID-19. Oncomine TCR Beta short-read sequencing was applied to DNA from cultured CD4+ T cells. One entry per CDR3 protein results from TCRdb running MiXCR on the PCR reads. This sample has about 20,000 distinct CDR3 sequences; approximately 70% occur once, and the top ten carry 3% to 4%. These receptors lack a known antigen. The treatment was: roughly 10-day PBMC culture with coronavirus spike peptide pools or control peptides (ViraFEST assay). Sequencing used CD4+ T cells from blood, cultured in vitro. The source of these receptors is a human donor who had recovered from COVID-19.

The J gene is TRBJ2-7, the V gene TRBV6-2 or TRBV6-3; 10 bases map to TRBD2. The V gene's germline CDR1 is MNHEY and CDR2 SVGEGT. J lost 6 bases, V lost 5 bases, and 16 bases had no gene match. The CDR3 covers 17 residues. CDR3 in amino acids: CASSLPSGSGRLFEQYF. CDR3 in DNA: TGTGCCAGCAGTCTTCCTAGCGGGAGTGGTCGGCTGTTCGAGCAGTACTTC.

The V gene is TRBV19, the J gene TRBJ1-1; 8 bases are shared with TRBD1. Germline lookup yields CDR1 LNHDA and CDR2 SQIVND (reference sequence). The CDR3 extends over 14 amino acids. V shed 6 bases, J shed 5 bases, and the junction held 8 bases outside the gene matches. CDR3 sequence reads: CASRTPGGGTEAFF. CDR3 bases: TGTGCCAGTAGAACCCCAGGGGGCGGAACTGAAGCTTTCTTT.

The genes are TRBV20-1 and TRBJ1-1; a weak D match, TRBD1 (5 bases). CDR1 DFQATT and CDR2 SNEGSKA come from the germline V gene (reference sequence). With 4 bases removed from V and 2 bases from J, the gap between germline ends came to 14 bases. The CDR3 contains 14 residues. CDR3 sequence: CSANPTVGNTEAFF. The CDR3 DNA sequence: TGCAGTGCTAACCCGACAGTGGGAAACACTGAAGCTTTCTTT.

This clonotype was counted only a few times. The V and J genes are TRBV12-3 or TRBV12-4 and TRBJ1-2; no clear D gene. This CDR3 is built from 13 residues. V dropped 2 bases and J dropped 8 bases, with 12 bases sitting between them. CDR3 sequence reads: CASSLRRPGGYTF. The CDR3 DNA is TGTGCCAGCAGTTTAAGGCGCCCAGGCGGCTACACCTTC.

V and J are TRBV11-3 and TRBJ2-2, with 8 bases lining up with TRBD1. Germline V lookup: CDR1 SGHNT, CDR2 YENEEA. After removal of 2 bases from V and 8 bases from J, the junction contained 10 bases not matched to a gene. The CDR3 covers 16 residues. The CDR3 spells CASSLLWTGLLGELFF. DNA for the CDR3: TGTGCCAGCAGCTTATTGTGGACAGGGCTTCTAGGGGAGCTGTTTTTT. The whole variable domain, filled in from reference TRBV11-3 and TRBJ2-2, reads EAGVVQSPRYKIIEKKQPVAFWCNPISGHNTLYWYLQNLGQGPELLIRYENEEAVDDSQLPKDRFSAERLKGVDSTLKIQPAELGDSAVYLCASSLLWTGLLGELFFGEGSRLTVL.

This clonotype turned up a few times. The genes are TRBV20-1 and TRBJ1-2; D gene uncertain. This CDR3 is 12 amino acids long. Germline assignment: CDR1 DFQATT and CDR2 SNEGSKA (reference sequence). V lost 1 base, J lost 8 bases, and 11 bases lay in between. This CDR3 reads CSARGRAGGYTF. The CDR3 DNA is TGCAGTGCTAGAGGAAGGGCGGGGGGCTACACCTTC.

The chain has TRBV5-4 and TRBJ2-2, with 9 nucleotides matching TRBD2. Germline values: CDR1 SGHNT, CDR2 YYREEE (reference sequence). This CDR3 comprises 17 residues. The J segment lost 1 base and the V segment lost 4 bases, leaving 8 bases of the junction unmatched. The DNA for the CDR3 is TGTGCCAGCAGCACCCCTCTTAGCGGGAGGAACACCGGGGAGCTGTTTTTT. It yields the protein CASSTPLSGRNTGELFF. Full variable domain (missing parts from reference TRBV5-4 and TRBJ2-2): ETGVTQSPTHLIKTRGQQVTLRCSSQSGHNTVSWYQQALGQGPQFIFQYYREEENGRGNFPPRFSGLQFPNYSSELNVNALELDDSALYLCASSTPLSGRNTGELFFGEGSRLTVL.

V and J are TRBV20-1 and TRBJ1-1, with 7 positions matching TRBD1. The V and J ends lost 2 bases and 4 bases, in that order; junction bases with no gene match: 7. Germline CDR1 DFQATT, CDR2 SNEGSKA (reference sequence). CDR3 length: 14 residues. CDR3 in DNA: TGCAGTGCTAGACCGGGACAGTTCGGCACTGAAGCTTTCTTT. It translates to CSARPGQFGTEAFF.

V and J are TRBV7-8 and TRBJ1-3; possible D gene TRBD1, 6 bases. Germline V gene lookup returns CDR1 SGHVS and CDR2 FQNEAQ. The V gene lost 5 bases and the J gene lost 2 bases, with 16 bases spanning the gap. This CDR3 is 16 amino acids long. For the CDR3, the DNA is TGTGCCAGCAGCCCTTACGGGTACAGGGCTGGAAACACCATATATTTT. It encodes CASSPYGYRAGNTIYF.

This chain joins TRBV20-1 and TRBJ1-5; 8 bases agree with TRBD1. The V and J ends lost 3 bases and 6 bases, in that order; junction bases with no gene match: 7. Germline CDR1 reads DFQATT; CDR2 reads SNEGSKA (reference sequence). This CDR3 comprises 14 residues. The CDR3 sequence is CSARTGAGGQPQHF. The DNA for the CDR3 is TGCAGTGCTAGGACAGGGGCCGGGGGTCAGCCCCAGCATTTT.

The V call is TRBV5-8, the J call TRBJ1-6; the D is unclear. Trimming took 5 bases from V and 1 from J, leaving 4 bases between them. CDR1 and CDR2 from the germline V gene are SGHTS and YDEGEE. This CDR3 spans 13 amino acids. The CDR3 sequence: CASSTSYNSPLHF. CDR3 DNA sequence: TGTGCCAGCAGTACGTCCTATAATTCACCCCTCCACTTT.

This clonotype showed up just a few times. The V call is TRBV6-1, the J call TRBJ1-5, with D tentatively TRBD1 (6 bases). V was shortened by 6 bases and J by 1 base, with 10 bases between the two germline ends. In germline, CDR1 is MNHNS, CDR2 SASEGT. CDR3 length: 14 amino acids. The CDR3 loop is CASRRDRSNQPQHF. For the CDR3, the DNA is TGTGCCAGCAGGAGAGACAGGAGCAATCAGCCCCAGCATTTT.

The gene calls are TRBV7-6 and TRBJ2-6; D uncertain. Germline V gives CDR1 SGHVS, CDR2 FNYEAQ. The CDR3 is 14 residues long. With 3 bases removed from V and 4 bases from J, the gap between germline ends came to 7 bases. The CDR3 DNA reads as TGTGCCAGCAGCTTGGAGACAGGGGCCAACGTCCTGACTTTC. Its protein is CASSLETGANVLTF.

The J gene is TRBJ2-1, the V gene TRBV6-2 or TRBV6-3; 11 bases agree with TRBD1. The DNA end is more similar to TRBJ2-7, so the J call may be wrong. The CDR3 spans 14 residues. The germline CDR1 and CDR2 sequences are MNHEY and SVGEGT. CDR3 sequence (DNA): TGTGCCAGCAGTCAGGACAGGGGGCTTCGTGAGCAGTACTTC. This translates into CASSQDRGLREQYF.

The V gene is TRBV20-1, the J gene TRBJ1-1, with D unresolved. From germline, CDR1 is DFQATT and CDR2 SNEGSKA (reference sequence). The CDR3 covers 14 residues. V lost 3 bases and J 0 bases, leaving 11 bases between the germline ends. The chain's CDR3 is CSASAEGLNTEAFF. CDR3 sequence (DNA): TGCAGTGCTAGTGCTGAGGGTTTGAACACTGAAGCTTTCTTT.

The V and J genes are TRBV30 and TRBJ1-2; D gene uncertain. CDR3 length: 12 residues. Trimming pared 0 bases from V and 5 bases from J, leaving 7 bases between. Germline assignment: CDR1 GTSNPN and CDR2 SVGIG (reference sequence). The CDR3 DNA sequence: TGTGCCTGGAGTGTAGGGCCGTATGGCTACACCTTC. Amino acid sequence: CAWSVGPYGYTF.

The CDR3 sequence is CAWSVQIWFSNYGYTF. The CDR3 DNA is TGTGCCTGGAGTGTACAGATTTGGTTCAGTAACTATGGCTACACCTTC. The V and J genes are TRBV30 and TRBJ1-2; D gene unclear. This CDR3 is built from 16 residues. The germline V gene encodes CDR1 GTSNPN and CDR2 SVGIG (reference sequence). V lost 0 bases and J 1 base, leaving 15 bases between the germline ends. Full variable domain (rest looked up from reference TRBV30 and TRBJ1-2): SQTIHQWPATLVQPVGSPLSLECTVEGTSNPNLYWYRQAAGRGLQLLFYSVGIGQISSEVPQNLSASRPQDRQFILSSKKLLLSDSGFYLCAWSVQIWFSNYGYTFGSGTRLTVV.